This T cell receptor (beta chain) emerged from a study of T-cell memory formation after mild COVID-19. For the study at large: The TCR clusters were mostly specific to one donor.

Germline V lookup: CDR1 DFQATT, CDR2 SNEGSKA (reference sequence). CDR3 size: 13 residues. TCR alpha and TCR beta cDNA libraries with sample barcodes and UMIs came from 5'RACE using constant-segment primers. Using its own MiXCR run on the 5' RACE reads, TCRdb lists one record per CDR3 protein. The table shows over 120,000 distinct CDR3 sequences, with over 15% occurring only once. This clonotype appeared a few times. This receptor was taken from an adult woman who had mild COVID-19 (a few samples of this study predate the infection). Cell type and time point are not known. Input material: PBMCs or a T cell subset sorted from them (not recorded which). The gene calls are TRBV20-1 and TRBJ2-5, with D perhaps TRBD1 (6 bases). CDR3 sequence reads: CSVVSGDGETQYF. DNA of the CDR3: TGCAGCGTTGTGTCAGGGGATGGCGAGACCCAGTACTTC.